Following are 27 T cell receptor beta chains from one sample sequenced in a study of blood T cell repertoires in COVID-19. Clones were sequenced by immunoSEQ multiplex PCR, and TCRdb holds only the in-frame ones, with some missing. The sample yields approximately 170,000 clones, 75% to 90% seen once. Sequenced sample: peripheral blood. The source is a man aged 30 to 39 with acute or convalescent COVID-19.

The V call is TRBV18, the J call TRBJ2-3, with D possibly being TRBD1 (5 bases). This CDR3 has 14 residues. Germline V gives CDR1 KGHSH, CDR2 LQKENI. V lost 2 bases, J lost 6 bases, and 12 bases lay in between. CDR3 nucleotide sequence: TGTGCCAGCTCACCAGGGGCTTCTACGGATACGCAGTATTTT. It translates to CASSPGASTDTQYF. Together with reference TRBV18 and TRBJ2-3, the CDR3 gives the full variable domain: NAGVMQNPRHLVRRRGQEARLRCSPMKGHSHVYWYRQLPEEGLKFMVYLQKENIIDESGMPKERFSAEFPKEGPSILRIQQVVRGDSAAYFCASSPGASTDTQYFGPGTRLTVL.

CDR3 bases: TGTGCCAGCAGCTTACATCCGGGGAACACCGGGGAGCTGTTTTTT. It yields the protein CASSLHPGNTGELFF. The chain recombines TRBV7-2 with TRBJ2-2; D is ambiguous. Germline V gene sequence: CDR1 SGHTA, CDR2 FQGNSA. The CDR3 sequence is 15 residues long. V lost 2 bases, J lost 1 base, and 8 bases lay in between.

The rearrangement joins TRBV11-3 to TRBJ2-3; D possibly corresponds to TRBD1 (8 bases). V lost 5 bases, J lost 1 base, and 16 bases lay in between. The CDR3 sequence is 16 residues long. Germline V gene lookup returns CDR1 SGHNT and CDR2 YENEEA. The CDR3 reads CASSPQGGFGTDTQYF. CDR3 nucleotide sequence: TGTGCCAGCAGCCCACAGGGGGGGTTCGGCACAGATACGCAGTATTTT.

The chain has TRBV9 and TRBJ2-1; D not certain. This CDR3 region has 15 residues. CDR1 SGDLS and CDR2 YYNGEE come from the germline V gene. The germline V and J ends were trimmed by 2 bases and 2 bases, with 11 bases remaining between them. The CDR3 is CASSVWSSPYNEQFF. The CDR3 bases are TGTGCCAGCAGCGTGTGGAGTAGCCCCTACAATGAGCAGTTCTTC.

The chain recombines TRBV21-1 with TRBJ1-4; TRBD1, as called in the table, went unchecked against the DNA. TRBV21-1 is labeled a pseudogene. The CDR3 is 14 residues long. The CDR3 spells CASSKRETGYKLFF. The CDR3 nucleotides are TGTGCCAGCAGCAAAAGGGAGACAGGGTACAAACTGTTTTTT.

The rearrangement uses TRBV20-1 and TRBJ2-7; TRBD2 might be the D (5 bases). The V end was cut by 0 bases, the J end by 7 bases, with 7 bases between. The CDR3 has 11 residues. Germline assignment: CDR1 DFQATT and CDR2 SNEGSKA (reference sequence). The CDR3 here is CSARDRGEQYF. CDR3 nucleotides: TGCAGTGCTAGAGACAGAGGGGAGCAGTACTTC.

This chain joins TRBV3-1 (or the pseudogene TRBV3-2) and TRBJ1-1; D is undetermined. The germline V and J ends were trimmed by 1 base and 1 base, with 7 bases remaining between them. CDR3 size: 14 residues. Germline CDR1 reads LGHDT; CDR2 reads YNNKEL (reference sequence). Here the CDR3 DNA reads TGTGCCAGCAGCCAAGGTCTAACGAACACTGAAGCTTTCTTT. This encodes CASSQGLTNTEAFF.

CDR3 loop: CASSVEATGVSEAFF. For the CDR3, the DNA is TGTGCCAGCAGCGTAGAGGCGACAGGGGTGAGTGAAGCTTTCTTT. This chain uses TRBV9 with TRBJ1-1; the match to TRBD1 covers 8 bases. The CDR3 contains 15 residues. CDR1 SGDLS and CDR2 YYNGEE come from the germline V gene. Trimming at V came to 0 bases and at J to 7 bases, leaving 8 bases not matched to a gene. Variable domain in full (rest from reference TRBV9 and TRBJ1-1): DSGVTQTPKHLITATGQRVTLRCSPRSGDLSVYWYQQSLDQGLQFLIQYYNGEERAKGNILERFSAQQFPDLHSELNLSSLELGDSALYFCASSVEATGVSEAFFGQGTRLTVV.

This chain joins TRBV18 and TRBJ1-5; D gene uncertain. CDR1 is KGHSH and CDR2 is LQKENI in the germline V gene. This CDR3 comprises 14 residues. Trimming stripped 3 bases from V and 6 bases from J, with 12 bases between. CDR3 sequence reads: CASSPYASGQPQHF. The CDR3, as DNA: TGTGCCAGCTCACCCTATGCCTCGGGTCAGCCCCAGCATTTT.

The chain carries TRBV7-9 and TRBJ2-1, with D possibly TRBD2 on 6 matching bases. This CDR3 comprises 14 residues. CDR1 and CDR2 from the germline V gene are SEHNR and FQNEAQ (reference sequence). V shed 3 bases and J shed 5 bases, with 11 bases lying between them. The CDR3 is CASSLAGTHNEQFF. The CDR3 region has the DNA TGTGCCAGCAGCTTGGCCGGGACTCACAATGAGCAGTTCTTC.

CDR3 protein: CASRNLAGEETQYF. The CDR3, as DNA: TGTGCCAGCAGGAATCTGGCGGGAGAAGAGACCCAGTACTTC. The chain combines TRBV5-4 with TRBJ2-5; 7 positions match TRBD2. The CDR3 extends over 14 amino acids. The J segment lost 3 bases and the V segment lost 5 bases, leaving 7 bases of the junction unmatched. Germline CDR1 reads SGHNT; CDR2 reads YYREEE (reference sequence). Variable domain in full (rest from reference TRBV5-4 and TRBJ2-5): ETGVTQSPTHLIKTRGQQVTLRCSSQSGHNTVSWYQQALGQGPQFIFQYYREEENGRGNFPPRFSGLQFPNYSSELNVNALELDDSALYLCASRNLAGEETQYFGPGTRLLVL.

The gene calls are TRBV9 and TRBJ1-2; 11 bases fit TRBD1. Germline lookup yields CDR1 SGDLS and CDR2 YYNGEE. CDR3 length equals 16 residues. With 3 bases clipped from V and 4 bases from J, the junction kept 8 bases outside the gene matches. CDR3 nucleotide sequence: TGTGCCAGCAGCGCCGGGACAGGGGGTCTGGGCTATGGCTACACCTTC. Translated, it gives CASSAGTGGLGYGYTF.

V usage is TRBV7-9 and J usage is TRBJ1-1; 7 bases map to TRBD1. V shed 5 bases and J 1 base; nucleotides not matched to a gene: 10. Germline V lookup: CDR1 SEHNR, CDR2 FQNEAQ (reference sequence). The CDR3 spans 16 residues. The CDR3 DNA follows: TGTGCCAGCAGCGGGAGGTGGACAGGACCGAACACTGAAGCTTTCTTT. Protein sequence: CASSGRWTGPNTEAFF.

The chain is built from TRBV10-2 and TRBJ2-6; TRBD1 matches 7 bases. The germline CDR1 and CDR2 sequences are WSHSY and SAAADI. The CDR3 has 15 amino acids. The junction had 6 bases not matched to a gene; V was cut back by 6 bases and J by 4 bases. The CDR3 is CASRVQGTGANVLTF. The CDR3 bases are TGCGCCAGCAGGGTACAGGGGACCGGGGCCAACGTCCTGACTTTC.

V is TRBV7-2 and J is TRBJ2-1, with a tentative D call TRBD1 (5 bases). Germline V gives CDR1 SGHTA, CDR2 FQGNSA. V was clipped by 4 bases and J by 9 bases, with 19 bases between them. The CDR3 totals 15 residues. The DNA for the CDR3 is TGTGCCAGCAGCTCGGTCAGGGTGCCGCGTAGTGAGCAGTTCTTC. The encoded protein is CASSSVRVPRSEQFF.

Only one count was recorded for this clone. The chain recombines TRBV7-9 with TRBJ2-5, with no clear D. The CDR3 has 14 amino acids. Trimming took off 5 bases at V and 9 bases at J, with 19 bases between the two ends. From germline, CDR1 is SEHNR and CDR2 FQNEAQ (reference sequence). The CDR3 is CASSPGLTQLPQYF. CDR3 bases: TGTGCCAGCAGCCCAGGTTTGACCCAATTGCCCCAGTACTTC.

The genes are TRBV28 and TRBJ1-2; 10 positions match TRBD1. CDR1 is MDHEN and CDR2 is SYDVKM in the germline V gene. CDR3 length equals 12 residues. J gave up 4 bases and V 11 bases, and 4 bases lay outside the gene matches. Here the CDR3 DNA reads TGTGCCGGCGGACAGGGGGTCTATGGCTACACCTTC. Amino acid sequence: CAGGQGVYGYTF.

The chain is built from TRBV30 and TRBJ1-3; D may be TRBD1 (5 bases). This CDR3 is 15 amino acids long. From germline, CDR1 is GTSNPN and CDR2 SVGIG (reference sequence). V was cut by 0 bases and J by 2 bases, with 11 bases left in between. The DNA for the CDR3 is TGTGCCTGGAGTGTACGGGCAGGGACTGGAAACACCATATATTTT. This translates into CAWSVRAGTGNTIYF.

The chain is built from TRBV29-1 and TRBJ2-2; D not resolved. CDR1 and CDR2 (germline): SQVTM, ANQGSEA. This CDR3 is 12 amino acids long. V was clipped by 7 bases and J by 4 bases, with 10 bases between them. The CDR3 here is CSGRSSTGELFF. The CDR3 bases are TGCAGCGGTCGGTCAAGCACCGGGGAGCTGTTTTTT.

This clone was picked up one time. V gene TRBV27 combines with J gene TRBJ1-5; perhaps TRBD1 as D (6 bases). The V end was cut by 3 bases, the J end by 4 bases, with 10 bases between. Germline lookup yields CDR1 MNHEY and CDR2 SMNVEV (reference sequence). This CDR3 comprises 14 residues. CDR3 sequence (DNA): TGTGCCAGCAGTTTTCAGGGGATGAATCAGCCCCAGCATTTT. It yields the protein CASSFQGMNQPQHF.

The chain is built from TRBV29-1 and TRBJ1-5, with D unclear. The V gene's germline CDR1 is SQVTM and CDR2 ANQGSEA. V was pared by 4 bases and J by 2 bases, with 9 bases between. The CDR3 has 13 amino acids. CDR3 residues: CSVGRDGNQPQHF. The CDR3 coding sequence is TGCAGCGTTGGGAGGGATGGCAATCAGCCCCAGCATTTT. Full variable domain (remainder filled in from reference TRBV29-1 and TRBJ1-5): SAVISQKPSRDICQRGTSLTIQCQVDSQVTMMFWYRQQPGQSLTLIATANQGSEATYESGFVIDKFPISRPNLTFSTLTVSNMSPEDSSIYLCSVGRDGNQPQHFGDGTRLSIL.

In nucleotides, the CDR3 is TGCGCCAGCGGGGAGACAGGCCCAAAGAAGGACTATGGCTACACCTTC. Translating gives CASGETGPKKDYGYTF. The chain combines TRBV10-1 with TRBJ1-2, with a tentative D call TRBD1 (6 bases). Trimming left V 8 bases short and J 3 bases short, with 22 bases between. CDR1 and CDR2 from the germline V gene are WNHNN and SYGVQD (reference sequence). This CDR3 has 16 amino acids.

The CDR3: CASSLGRAGGYNEQFF. The CDR3 coding sequence is TGTGCCAGCAGTCTGGGGCGAGCGGGAGGCTACAATGAGCAGTTCTTC. This chain uses TRBV28 with TRBJ2-1; 9 positions match TRBD2. The V segment lost 5 bases and the J segment 3 bases; nucleotides outside the gene matches: 8. Germline CDR1 is MDHEN and CDR2 is SYDVKM. The CDR3 is made up of 16 amino acids.

The V and J genes are TRBV3-1 (or the pseudogene TRBV3-2) and TRBJ2-3; the match to TRBD2 covers 10 bases. The CDR3 runs to 14 residues. With 4 bases clipped from V and 5 bases from J, the junction kept 3 bases outside the gene matches. Germline V gives CDR1 LGHDT, CDR2 YNNKEL (reference sequence). In DNA form, the CDR3 reads TGTGCCAGCAGCCGACGACTAGCGGGAGATACGCAGTATTTT. Residues: CASSRRLAGDTQYF.

The rearrangement uses TRBV7-3 and TRBJ2-3; TRBD1 aligns across 9 bases. CDR1 and CDR2 (germline): SGHTA, FQGTGA. CDR3 length: 18 amino acids. V shed 2 bases and J 0 bases; nucleotides not matched to a gene: 9. DNA of the CDR3: TGTGCCAGCAGCTTATTTGGGACAGGGATAACTAGCACAGATACGCAGTATTTT. Amino acids: CASSLFGTGITSTDTQYF.

V is TRBV28 and J is TRBJ2-1; 7 nucleotides align to TRBD2. The germline V gene encodes CDR1 MDHEN and CDR2 SYDVKM. The CDR3 has 16 residues. The ends lost 6 bases at V and 0 bases at J; junction bases unmatched: 8. CDR3 DNA: TGTGCCAGCAGGTACGGGGGGTGGGACTCCTACAATGAGCAGTTCTTC. It is translated as CASRYGGWDSYNEQFF.

The table lists this clone with a count of one. The chain joins TRBV6-5 to TRBJ1-1, with D maybe TRBD1 (6 bases). Between the trimmed V and J ends, which lost 0 bases and 1 base, there was a span of 9 bases. CDR1 MNHEY and CDR2 SVGAGI come from the germline V gene. This CDR3 is 15 amino acids long. The CDR3 DNA sequence: TGTGCCAGCAGTTACTCACGGGACAAGAACACTGAAGCTTTCTTT. Residues: CASSYSRDKNTEAFF.